The text below deals with one T cell receptor (beta chain). No antigen is known for it. These data belong to a study of shared clonotypes between healthy human individuals. Study-level findings and limits: Estimated clonotype richness was generally higher in naive than memory subsets. Rarefaction analysis demonstrated incomplete sorted-subset sequencing notwithstanding large depth. When naive CD4 clonotypes were compared across several donors, roughly 4.9% were shared.

Sequenced by immunoSEQ multiplex PCR; TCRdb stores in-frame clones only, minus some. The table records millions of clones, just over 90% of them present only once. Study donors comprised healthy, HIV-negative adults devoid of recent acute infection or vaccination. Germline V gene data show CDR1 as LGHNA and CDR2 as YSLEER. Trimming shortened V by 0 bases and J by 9 bases, and 17 bases separated the two germline ends. This CDR3 is built from 15 residues. Sequences were obtained from naive CD4+ T cells sorted from blood. Stated subset: CD45RA+ positively selected. The receptor was derived from a young man in good health. V usage is TRBV4-3 and J usage is TRBJ1-1, with D possibly matching TRBD1 (6 bases). The CDR3 protein is CASSQDLSGGSKAFF. CDR3 nucleotides: TGCGCCAGCAGCCAAGATCTCTCTGGGGGCTCAAAAGCTTTCTTT.